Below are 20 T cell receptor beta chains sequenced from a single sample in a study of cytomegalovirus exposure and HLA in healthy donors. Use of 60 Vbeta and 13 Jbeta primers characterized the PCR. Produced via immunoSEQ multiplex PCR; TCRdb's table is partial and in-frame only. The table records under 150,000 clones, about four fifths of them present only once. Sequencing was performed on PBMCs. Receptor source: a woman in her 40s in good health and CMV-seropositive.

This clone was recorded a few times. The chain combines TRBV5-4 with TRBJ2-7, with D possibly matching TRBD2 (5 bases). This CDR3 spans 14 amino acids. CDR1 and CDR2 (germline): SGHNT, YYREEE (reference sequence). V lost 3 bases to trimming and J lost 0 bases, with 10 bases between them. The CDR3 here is CASSYLGNSYEQYF. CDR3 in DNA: TGTGCCAGCAGCTACCTCGGGAACTCCTACGAGCAGTACTTC.

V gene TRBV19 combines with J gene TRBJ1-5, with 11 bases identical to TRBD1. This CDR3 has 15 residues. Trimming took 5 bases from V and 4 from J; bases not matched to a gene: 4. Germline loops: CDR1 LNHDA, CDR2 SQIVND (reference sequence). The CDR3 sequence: CASSSGTGGNQPQHF. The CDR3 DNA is TGTGCCAGTAGTTCCGGGACAGGGGGAAATCAGCCCCAGCATTTT.

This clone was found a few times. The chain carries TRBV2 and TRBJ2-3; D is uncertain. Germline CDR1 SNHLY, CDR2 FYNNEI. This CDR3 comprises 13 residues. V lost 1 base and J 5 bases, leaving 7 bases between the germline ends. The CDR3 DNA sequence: TGTGCCAGCAGTGAAGAGACGGGAGATACGCAGTATTTT. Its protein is CASSEETGDTQYF. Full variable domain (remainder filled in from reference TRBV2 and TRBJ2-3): EPEVTQTPSHQVTQMGQEVILRCVPISNHLYFYWYRQILGQKVEFLVSFYNNEISEKSEIFDDQFSVERPDGSNFTLKIRSTKLEDSAMYFCASSEETGDTQYFGPGTRLTVL.

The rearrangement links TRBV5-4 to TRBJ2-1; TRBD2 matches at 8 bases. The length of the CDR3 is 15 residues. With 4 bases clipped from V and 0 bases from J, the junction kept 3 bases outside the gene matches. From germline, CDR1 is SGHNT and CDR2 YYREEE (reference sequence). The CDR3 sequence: CASSPGLASYNEQFF. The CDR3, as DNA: TGTGCCAGCAGCCCCGGACTAGCCTCCTACAATGAGCAGTTCTTC.

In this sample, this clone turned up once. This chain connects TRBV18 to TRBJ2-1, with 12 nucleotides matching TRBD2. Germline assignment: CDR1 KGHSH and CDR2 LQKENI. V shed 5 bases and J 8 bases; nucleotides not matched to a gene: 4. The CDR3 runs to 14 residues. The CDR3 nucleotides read TGTGCCAGCTCAAGGACTAGCGGGAATGATGAGCAGTTCTTC. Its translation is CASSRTSGNDEQFF.

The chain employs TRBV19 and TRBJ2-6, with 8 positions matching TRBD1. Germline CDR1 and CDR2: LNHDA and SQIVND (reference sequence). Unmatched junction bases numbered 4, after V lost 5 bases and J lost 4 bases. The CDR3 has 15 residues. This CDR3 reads CASSVRGQGANVLTF. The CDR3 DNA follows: TGTGCCAGTAGTGTCAGGGGGCAAGGGGCCAACGTCCTGACTTTC.

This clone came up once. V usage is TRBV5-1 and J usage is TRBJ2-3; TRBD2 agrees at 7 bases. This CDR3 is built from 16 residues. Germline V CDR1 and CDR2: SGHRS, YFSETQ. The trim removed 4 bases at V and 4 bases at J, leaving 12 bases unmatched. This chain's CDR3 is CASSPIQPGGADTQYF. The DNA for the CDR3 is TGCGCCAGCAGCCCGATACAGCCGGGAGGAGCAGATACGCAGTATTTT.

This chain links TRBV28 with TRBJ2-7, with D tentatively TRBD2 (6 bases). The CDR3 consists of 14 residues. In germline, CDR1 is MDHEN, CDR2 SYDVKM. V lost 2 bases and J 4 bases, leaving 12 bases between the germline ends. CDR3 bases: TGTGCCAGCAGTTTAGGCCTAGCGATATACGAGCAGTACTTC. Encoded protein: CASSLGLAIYEQYF.

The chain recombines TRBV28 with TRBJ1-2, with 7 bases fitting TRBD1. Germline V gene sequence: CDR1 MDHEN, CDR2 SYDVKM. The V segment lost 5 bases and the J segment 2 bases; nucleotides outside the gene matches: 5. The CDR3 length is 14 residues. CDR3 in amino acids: CASSITGANYGYTF. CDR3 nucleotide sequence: TGTGCCAGCAGTATTACAGGGGCAAACTATGGCTACACCTTC.

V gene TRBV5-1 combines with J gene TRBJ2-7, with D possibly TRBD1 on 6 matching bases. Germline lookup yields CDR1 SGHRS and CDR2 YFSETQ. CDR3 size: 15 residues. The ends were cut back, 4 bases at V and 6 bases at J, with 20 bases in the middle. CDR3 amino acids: CASSQGAGELGEQYF. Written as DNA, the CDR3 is TGCGCCAGCAGCCAAGGTGCAGGGGAGTTGGGCGAGCAGTACTTC.

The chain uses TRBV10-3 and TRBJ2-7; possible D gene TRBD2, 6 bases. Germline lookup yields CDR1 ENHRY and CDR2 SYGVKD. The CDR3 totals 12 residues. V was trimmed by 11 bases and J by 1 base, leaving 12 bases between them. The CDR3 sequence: CAVGTGSYEQYF. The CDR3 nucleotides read TGTGCCGTCGGGACTGGGTCCTACGAGCAGTACTTC.

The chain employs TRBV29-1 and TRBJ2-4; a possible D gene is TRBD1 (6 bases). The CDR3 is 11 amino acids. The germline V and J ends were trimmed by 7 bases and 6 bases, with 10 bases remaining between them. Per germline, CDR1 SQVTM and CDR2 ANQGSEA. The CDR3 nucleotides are TGCAGCGGACGACAGGCAAACATTCAGTACTTC. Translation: CSGRQANIQYF.

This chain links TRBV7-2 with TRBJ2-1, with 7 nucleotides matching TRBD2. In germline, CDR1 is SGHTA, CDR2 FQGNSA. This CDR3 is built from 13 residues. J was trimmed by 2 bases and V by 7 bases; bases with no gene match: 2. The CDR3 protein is CASKAGAYNEQFF. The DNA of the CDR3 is TGTGCCAGCAAGGCGGGAGCCTACAATGAGCAGTTCTTC.

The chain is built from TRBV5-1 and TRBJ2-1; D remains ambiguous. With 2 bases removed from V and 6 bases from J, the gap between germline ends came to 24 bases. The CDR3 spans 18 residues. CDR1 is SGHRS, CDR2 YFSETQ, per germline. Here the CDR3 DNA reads TGCGCCAGCAGCTTAGGCCAGAACCGATGGGCCGTACTCAATGAGCAGTTCTTC. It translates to CASSLGQNRWAVLNEQFF.

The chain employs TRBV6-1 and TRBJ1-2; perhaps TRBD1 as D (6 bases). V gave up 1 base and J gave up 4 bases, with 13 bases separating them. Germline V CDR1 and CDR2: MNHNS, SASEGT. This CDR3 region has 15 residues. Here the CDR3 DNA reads TGTGCCAGCAGTGAAGGGGTCAGGGGCTCCTATGGCTACACCTTC. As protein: CASSEGVRGSYGYTF.

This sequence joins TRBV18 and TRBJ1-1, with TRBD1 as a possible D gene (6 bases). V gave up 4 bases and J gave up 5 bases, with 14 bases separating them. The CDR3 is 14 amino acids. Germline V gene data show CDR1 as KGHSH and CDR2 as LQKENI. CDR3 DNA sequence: TGTGCCAGCTCACTCTGGGGGGGCAGGACTGAAGCTTTCTTT. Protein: CASSLWGGRTEAFF.

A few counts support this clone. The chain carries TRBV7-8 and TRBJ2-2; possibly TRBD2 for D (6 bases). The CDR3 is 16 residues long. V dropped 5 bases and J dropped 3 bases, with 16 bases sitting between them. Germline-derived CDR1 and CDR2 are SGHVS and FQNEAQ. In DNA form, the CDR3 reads TGTGCCAGCAGCCCCACGCCGACTAGTTACACCGGGGAGCTGTTTTTT. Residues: CASSPTPTSYTGELFF.

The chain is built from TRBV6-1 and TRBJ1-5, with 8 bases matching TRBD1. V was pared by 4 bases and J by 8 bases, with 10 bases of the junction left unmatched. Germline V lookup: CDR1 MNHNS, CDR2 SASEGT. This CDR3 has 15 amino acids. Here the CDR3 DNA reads TGTGCCAGCAGTGTCTTGTGGACAGGGCGGGAGCCCCAGCATTTT. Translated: CASSVLWTGREPQHF.

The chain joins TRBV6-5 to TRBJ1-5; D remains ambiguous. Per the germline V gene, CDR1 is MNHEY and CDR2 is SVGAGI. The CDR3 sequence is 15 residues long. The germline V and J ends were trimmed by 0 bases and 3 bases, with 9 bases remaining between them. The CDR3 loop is CASSYSYGPNQPQHF. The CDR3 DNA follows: TGTGCCAGCAGTTACTCGTATGGGCCCAATCAGCCCCAGCATTTT.

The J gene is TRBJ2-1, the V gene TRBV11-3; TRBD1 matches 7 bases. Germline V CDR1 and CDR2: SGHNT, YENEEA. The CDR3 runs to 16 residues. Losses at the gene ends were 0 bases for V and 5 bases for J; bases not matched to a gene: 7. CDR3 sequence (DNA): TGTGCCAGCAGCTTAGAACCCCCAGGGGGACACAATGAGCAGTTCTTC. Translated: CASSLEPPGGHNEQFF.